This TCR beta chain came from a study of cytomegalovirus exposure and HLA in healthy donors. PCR employed 60 Vbeta and 13 Jbeta primers. The table came from immunoSEQ multiplex PCR; TCRdb's copy has only in-frame clones and leaves some out. The table shows 150,000 to 200,000 clones, with about 80% occurring only once. Concerning this clone: The antigen remains undetermined.

Unmatched junction bases numbered 8, after V lost 7 bases and J lost 2 bases. The CDR3 sequence is 15 residues long. Germline-derived CDR1 and CDR2 are LNHDA and SQIVND (reference sequence). Study conclusions and caveats: A link between a missense DCLRE1C variant and TCR beta V- and J-gene trimming emerged from a later analysis. Generally TCR sequences proved uncommon, though certain public TCRs appeared in numerous donors. In an earlier analysis, about 87% or about 30%: the productive usage of most TCR beta V segments. Other equally common chains were less clonally expanded than HLA-associated TCR beta chains, a later analysis showed.

Sample: PBMCs. This rearrangement joins TRBV19 to TRBJ2-7; 10 nucleotides align to TRBD1. This TCR came from a boy between 10 and 17 years old in good health and CMV-seronegative. CDR3 in amino acids: CASTAGTGAPYEQYF. The CDR3 nucleotides read TGTGCCAGTACTGCCGGGACAGGGGCTCCCTACGAGCAGTACTTC. Full variable domain (rest looked up from reference TRBV19 and TRBJ2-7): DGGITQSPKYLFRKEGQNVTLSCEQNLNHDAMYWYRQDPGQGLRLIYYSQIVNDFQKGDIAEGYSVSREKKESFPLTVTSAQKNPTAFYLCASTAGTGAPYEQYFGPGTRLTVT.